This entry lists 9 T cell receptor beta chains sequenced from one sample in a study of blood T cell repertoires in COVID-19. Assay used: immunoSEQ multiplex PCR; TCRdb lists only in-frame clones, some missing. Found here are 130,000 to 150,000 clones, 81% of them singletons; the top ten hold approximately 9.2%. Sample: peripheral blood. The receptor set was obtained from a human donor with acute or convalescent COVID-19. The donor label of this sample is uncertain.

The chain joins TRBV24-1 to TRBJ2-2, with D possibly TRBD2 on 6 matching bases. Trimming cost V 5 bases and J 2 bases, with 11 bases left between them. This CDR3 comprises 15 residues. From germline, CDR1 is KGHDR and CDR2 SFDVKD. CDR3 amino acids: CATSALEGNTGELFF. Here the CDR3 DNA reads TGTGCCACCAGTGCCTTGGAGGGAAACACCGGGGAGCTGTTTTTT.

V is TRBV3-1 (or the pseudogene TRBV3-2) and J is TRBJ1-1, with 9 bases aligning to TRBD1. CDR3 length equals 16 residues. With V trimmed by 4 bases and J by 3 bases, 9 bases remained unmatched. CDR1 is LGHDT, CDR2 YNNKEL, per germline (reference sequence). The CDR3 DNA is TGTGCCAGCAGCCTAGAACCGGGACAGGGTGACACTGAAGCTTTCTTT. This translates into CASSLEPGQGDTEAFF.

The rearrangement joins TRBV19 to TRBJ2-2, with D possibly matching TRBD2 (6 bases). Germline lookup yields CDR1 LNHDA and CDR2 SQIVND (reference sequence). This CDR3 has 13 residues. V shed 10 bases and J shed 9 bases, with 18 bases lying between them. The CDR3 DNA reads TGTGCCACCTCTCCCGAGGGGAGGAGGGAGCTGTTTTTT. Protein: CATSPEGRRELFF.

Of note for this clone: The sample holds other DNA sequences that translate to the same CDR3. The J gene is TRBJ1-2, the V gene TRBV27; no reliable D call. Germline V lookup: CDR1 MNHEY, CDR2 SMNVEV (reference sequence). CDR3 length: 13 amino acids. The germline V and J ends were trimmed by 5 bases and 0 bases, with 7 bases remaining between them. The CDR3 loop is CASSLSANYGYTF. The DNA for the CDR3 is TGTGCCAGCAGTCTTTCAGCTAACTATGGCTACACCTTC.

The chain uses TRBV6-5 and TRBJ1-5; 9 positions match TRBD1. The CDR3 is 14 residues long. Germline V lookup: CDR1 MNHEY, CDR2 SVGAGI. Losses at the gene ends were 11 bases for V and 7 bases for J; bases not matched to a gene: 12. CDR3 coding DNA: TGTGCCCAAGCACGGGACAGGGCTTGGCAGCCCCAGCATTTT. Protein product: CAQARDRAWQPQHF.

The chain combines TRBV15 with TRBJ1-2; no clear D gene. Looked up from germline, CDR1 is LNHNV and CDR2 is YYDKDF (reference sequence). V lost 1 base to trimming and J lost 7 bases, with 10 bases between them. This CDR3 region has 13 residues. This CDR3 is CATSRVGPSGYTF. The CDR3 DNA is TGTGCCACCAGCAGAGTAGGCCCTAGTGGCTACACCTTC.

The CDR3 nucleotides are TGTGCCAGCAGCGTCTCGGACAGCCCCTACGAGCAGTACTTC. This codes for CASSVSDSPYEQYF. This chain links TRBV9 with TRBJ2-7, with a possible D match to TRBD1 (6 bases). The CDR3 spans 14 residues. Germline V gene sequence: CDR1 SGDLS, CDR2 YYNGEE. The V gene lost 2 bases and the J gene lost 2 bases, with 11 bases spanning the gap.

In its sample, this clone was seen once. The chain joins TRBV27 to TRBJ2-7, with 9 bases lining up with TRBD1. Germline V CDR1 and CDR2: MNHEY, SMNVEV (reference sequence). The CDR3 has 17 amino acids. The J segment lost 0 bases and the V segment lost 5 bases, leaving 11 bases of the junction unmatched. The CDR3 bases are TGTGCCAGCAGTCACCTCCCCGGGACAGGGACCTCCTACGAGCAGTACTTC. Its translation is CASSHLPGTGTSYEQYF.

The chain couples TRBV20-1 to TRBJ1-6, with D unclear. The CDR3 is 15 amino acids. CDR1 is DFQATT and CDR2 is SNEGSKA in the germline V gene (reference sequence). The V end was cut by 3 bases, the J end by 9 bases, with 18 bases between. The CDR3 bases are TGCAGTGCTAGTTGGTCGAGGGTGGATGGTTCACCCCTCCACTTT. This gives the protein CSASWSRVDGSPLHF.